The clone carrying this T cell receptor beta chain has a handful of counts. These data belong to a study of control samples from healthy donors and cancer patients. Per germline, CDR1 LGHDT and CDR2 YNNKEL (reference sequence). Trimming took off 4 bases at V and 7 bases at J, with 10 bases between the two ends. There are 13 residues in the CDR3. Profiled with immunoSEQ multiplex PCR; TCRdb holds only in-frame clones, not every one. This table holds under 150,000 clones, approximately 89% found once. The source material was PBMCs. The receptor was isolated from a man between 45 and 60 years old with head and neck cancer. The gene calls are TRBV3-1 (or the pseudogene TRBV3-2) and TRBJ1-4; no clear D gene. CDR3 protein: CASSPDMAEKLFF. The CDR3 DNA follows: TGTGCCAGCAGCCCCGACATGGCTGAAAAACTGTTTTTT.